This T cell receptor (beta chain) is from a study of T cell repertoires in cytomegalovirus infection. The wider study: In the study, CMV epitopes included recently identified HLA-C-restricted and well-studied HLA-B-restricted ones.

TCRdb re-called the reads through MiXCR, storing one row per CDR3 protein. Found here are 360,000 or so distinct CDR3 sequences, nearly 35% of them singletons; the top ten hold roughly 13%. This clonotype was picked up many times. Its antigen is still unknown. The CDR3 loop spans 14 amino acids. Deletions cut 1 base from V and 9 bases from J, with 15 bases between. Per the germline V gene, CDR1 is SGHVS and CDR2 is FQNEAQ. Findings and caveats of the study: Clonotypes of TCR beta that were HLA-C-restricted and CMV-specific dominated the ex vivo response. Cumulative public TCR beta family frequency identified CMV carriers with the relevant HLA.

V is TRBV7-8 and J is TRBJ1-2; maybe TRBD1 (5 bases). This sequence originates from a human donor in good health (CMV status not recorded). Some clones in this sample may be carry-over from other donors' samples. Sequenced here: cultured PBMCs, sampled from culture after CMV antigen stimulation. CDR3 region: CASSLVGQGRRYTF. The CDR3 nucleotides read TGTGCCAGCAGCTTAGTTGGCCAGGGTAGGCGCTACACCTTC.